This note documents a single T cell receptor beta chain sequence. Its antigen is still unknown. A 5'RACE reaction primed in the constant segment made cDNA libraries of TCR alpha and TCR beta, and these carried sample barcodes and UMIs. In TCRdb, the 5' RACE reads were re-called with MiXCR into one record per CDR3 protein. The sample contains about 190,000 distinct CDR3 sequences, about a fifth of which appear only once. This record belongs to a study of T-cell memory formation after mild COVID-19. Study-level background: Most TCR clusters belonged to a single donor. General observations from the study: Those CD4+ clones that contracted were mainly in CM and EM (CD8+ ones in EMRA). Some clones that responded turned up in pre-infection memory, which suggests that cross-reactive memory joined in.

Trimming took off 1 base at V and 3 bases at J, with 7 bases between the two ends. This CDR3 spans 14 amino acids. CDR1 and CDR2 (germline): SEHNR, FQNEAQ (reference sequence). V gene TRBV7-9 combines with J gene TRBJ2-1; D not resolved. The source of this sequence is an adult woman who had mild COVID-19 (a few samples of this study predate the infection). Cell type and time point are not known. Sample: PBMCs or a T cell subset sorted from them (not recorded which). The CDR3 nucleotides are TGTGCCAGCAGCTTAGTTGCGGTCTACAATGAGCAGTTCTTC. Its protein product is CASSLVAVYNEQFF.